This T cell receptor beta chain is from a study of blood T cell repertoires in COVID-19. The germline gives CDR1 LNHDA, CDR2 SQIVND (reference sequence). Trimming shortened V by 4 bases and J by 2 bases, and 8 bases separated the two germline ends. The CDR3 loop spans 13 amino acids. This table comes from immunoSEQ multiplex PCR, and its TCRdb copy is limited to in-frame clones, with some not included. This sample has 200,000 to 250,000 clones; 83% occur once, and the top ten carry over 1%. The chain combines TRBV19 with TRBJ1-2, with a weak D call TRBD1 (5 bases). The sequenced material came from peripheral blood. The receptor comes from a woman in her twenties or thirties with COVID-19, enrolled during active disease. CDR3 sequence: CASSRSGNYGYTF. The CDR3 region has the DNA TGTGCCAGTAGTAGGTCAGGGAACTATGGCTACACCTTC.